The 8 T cell receptor beta chains given below trace back to one sample, sequenced in a study of cytomegalovirus exposure and HLA in healthy donors. 13 Jbeta primers and 60 Vbeta primers were used for the PCR. Generated by immunoSEQ multiplex PCR, the TCRdb table keeps only in-frame clones and is missing some. Of 100,000 to 150,000 clones in the sample, approximately 80% were seen once. Sample: PBMCs. These receptors all come from a girl aged 2 to 9 in good health and CMV-seronegative.

The chain combines TRBV7-2 with TRBJ1-1, with 9 positions matching TRBD1. Per the germline V gene, CDR1 is SGHTA and CDR2 is FQGNSA. The CDR3 covers 15 residues. V shed 1 base and J 8 bases; nucleotides not matched to a gene: 8. The CDR3 DNA is TGTGCCAGCAGCTTAGGGGGGACAGGGACTAGGGAAGCTTTCTTT. The encoded protein is CASSLGGTGTREAFF.

The V gene is TRBV6-1, the J gene TRBJ2-3, with 10 bases identical to TRBD2. The CDR3 loop spans 15 amino acids. Trimming cost V 7 bases and J 0 bases; bases outside gene matches: 4. Germline CDR1 is MNHNS and CDR2 is SASEGT. The DNA of the CDR3 is TGTGCCAGCATCCAGCGGGGGGGTAGCACAGATACGCAGTATTTT. This translates into CASIQRGGSTDTQYF.

The chain joins TRBV28 to TRBJ2-7, with 8 bases lining up with TRBD1. In germline, CDR1 is MDHEN, CDR2 SYDVKM. CDR3 length: 14 residues. Trimming at V came to 3 bases and at J to 5 bases, leaving 6 bases not matched to a gene. CDR3 loop: CASSFRGHFNEQYF. The CDR3 nucleotides are TGTGCCAGCAGTTTCAGGGGGCATTTCAACGAGCAGTACTTC.

The CDR3 loop reads CATSWRTGELFF. The CDR3 coding sequence is TGTGCCACCAGTTGGAGAACCGGGGAGCTGTTTTTT. V and J are TRBV15 and TRBJ2-2; no clear D. The germline V gene encodes CDR1 LNHNV and CDR2 YYDKDF (reference sequence). This CDR3 is built from 12 residues. V shed 6 bases and J shed 5 bases, with 7 bases lying between them.

The chain links TRBV19 to TRBJ1-5, with D hard to call. Trimming removed 9 bases from V and 7 bases from J, with 19 bases in between. The CDR3 runs 14 residues. CDR1 and CDR2 from the germline V gene are LNHDA and SQIVND (reference sequence). The CDR3 nucleotides read TGTGCCAGCCGGCGAGGTTGGGGAGGCCAGCCCCAGCATTTT. It encodes CASRRGWGGQPQHF.

The chain has TRBV29-1 and TRBJ1-1; 8 bases match TRBD1. CDR1 and CDR2 (germline): SQVTM, ANQGSEA. This CDR3 has 15 amino acids. Trimming at V came to 4 bases and at J to 1 base, leaving 8 bases not matched to a gene. The CDR3 here is CSVVPYRGANTEAFF. Written as DNA, the CDR3 is TGCAGCGTTGTGCCCTACAGGGGGGCGAACACTGAAGCTTTCTTT.

V is TRBV28 and J is TRBJ2-4; D not resolved. V lost 3 bases and J 0 bases, leaving 18 bases between the germline ends. Germline lookup yields CDR1 MDHEN and CDR2 SYDVKM. The CDR3 is 18 residues long. CDR3 nucleotides: TGTGCCAGCAGTTTCAGGCAAAACAGATGGATAGCCAAAAACATTCAGTACTTC. It yields the protein CASSFRQNRWIAKNIQYF.

The chain carries TRBV5-4 and TRBJ1-3; TRBD1 agrees at 7 bases. V was pared by 5 bases and J by 4 bases, with 6 bases of the junction left unmatched. This CDR3 spans 14 amino acids. Germline assignment: CDR1 SGHNT and CDR2 YYREEE (reference sequence). The CDR3 loop is CASSGQAPGNTIYF. The CDR3, as DNA: TGTGCCAGCAGTGGACAGGCTCCAGGAAACACCATATATTTT. Looking up the rest from reference TRBV5-4 and TRBJ1-3 gives the full variable domain: ETGVTQSPTHLIKTRGQQVTLRCSSQSGHNTVSWYQQALGQGPQFIFQYYREEENGRGNFPPRFSGLQFPNYSSELNVNALELDDSALYLCASSGQAPGNTIYFGEGSWLTVV.